The sequence of this T cell receptor beta chain was determined in a study of sequential checkpoint blockade in melanoma. Study-wide context: First-line arms were nivolumab then ipilimumab, or the reverse, randomized 1:1. After both sequences, patients received maintenance nivolumab.

The treatment here: randomized to nivolumab then ipilimumab (arm A) or the reverse (arm B). From thawed PBMCs, live CD3+CD8+ cells negative for CD19 and CD56 were sorted. Using immunoSEQ multiplex PCR, the repertoire was profiled, and TCRdb retains in-frame clones only, with some absent. The sample lists about 9,100 clones, about 63% occurring once. Germline assignment: CDR1 MNHNY and CDR2 SVGAGI (reference sequence). This CDR3 region has 12 residues. The J segment lost 7 bases and the V segment lost 8 bases, leaving 4 bases of the junction unmatched. This clone was observed a few times. This clonotype was sampled from a human donor with melanoma. The chain is built from TRBV6-6 and TRBJ1-5; 8 bases line up with TRBD1. The source material was CD8+ T cells sorted from blood (inferred from file names), sampled from a patient given nivolumab and ipilimumab in sequence. The CDR3 loop reads CASRTGRQPQHF. The CDR3 nucleotides read TGTGCCAGCCGGACAGGGAGGCAGCCCCAGCATTTT.